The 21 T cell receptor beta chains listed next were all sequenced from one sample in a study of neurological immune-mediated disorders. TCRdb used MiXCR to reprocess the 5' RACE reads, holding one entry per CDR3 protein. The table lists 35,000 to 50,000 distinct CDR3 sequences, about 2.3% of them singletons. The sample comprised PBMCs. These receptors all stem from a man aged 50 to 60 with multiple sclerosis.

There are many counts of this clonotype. CDR3 protein: CASSQVVAVGRGEQYF. CDR3 sequence (DNA): TGTGCCAGCAGCCAAGTGGTCGCAGTGGGACGGGGCGAGCAGTACTTC. This chain connects TRBV3-1 to TRBJ2-7; D possibly matches TRBD1 or TRBD2 (5 bases each). The germline V gene encodes CDR1 LGHDT and CDR2 YNNKEL (reference sequence). The CDR3 runs to 16 residues. Between the trimmed V and J ends, which lost 1 base and 6 bases, there was a span of 19 bases.

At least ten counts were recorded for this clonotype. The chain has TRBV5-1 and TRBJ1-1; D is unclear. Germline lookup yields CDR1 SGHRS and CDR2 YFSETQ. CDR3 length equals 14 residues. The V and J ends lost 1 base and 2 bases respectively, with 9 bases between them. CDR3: CASSLQADNTEAFF. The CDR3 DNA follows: TGCGCCAGCAGCTTGCAGGCAGATAACACTGAAGCTTTCTTT.

The DNA of the CDR3 is TGCGCCAGCAGCCGCGGGACGGATGGAAACACCATATATTTT. It codes for CASSRGTDGNTIYF. The chain employs TRBV10-2 and TRBJ1-3; the D gene is possibly TRBD1 (5 bases). Trimming shortened V by 6 bases and J by 3 bases, and 12 bases separated the two germline ends. Per germline, CDR1 WSHSY and CDR2 SAAADI. The CDR3 contains 14 residues.

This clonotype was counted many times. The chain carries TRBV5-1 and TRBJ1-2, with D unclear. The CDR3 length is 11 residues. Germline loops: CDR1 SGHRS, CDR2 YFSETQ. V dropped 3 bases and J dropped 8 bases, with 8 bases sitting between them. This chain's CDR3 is CASSSGSGYTF. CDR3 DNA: TGCGCCAGCAGCTCTGGAAGCGGCTACACCTTC.

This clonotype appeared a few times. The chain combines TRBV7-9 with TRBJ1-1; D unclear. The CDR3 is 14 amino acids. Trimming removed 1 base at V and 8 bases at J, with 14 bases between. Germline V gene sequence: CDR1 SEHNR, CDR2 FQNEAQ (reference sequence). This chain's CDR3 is CASSLGVVVGEAFF. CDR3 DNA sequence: TGTGCCAGCAGCTTAGGGGTAGTAGTGGGGGAAGCTTTCTTT.

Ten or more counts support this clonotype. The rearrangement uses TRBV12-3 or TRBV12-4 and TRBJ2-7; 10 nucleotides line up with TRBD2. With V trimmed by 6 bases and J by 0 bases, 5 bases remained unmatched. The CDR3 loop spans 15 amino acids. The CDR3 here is CASSPGLAVSYEQYF. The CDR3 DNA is TGTGCCAGCAGCCCTGGACTAGCGGTCTCCTACGAGCAGTACTTC.

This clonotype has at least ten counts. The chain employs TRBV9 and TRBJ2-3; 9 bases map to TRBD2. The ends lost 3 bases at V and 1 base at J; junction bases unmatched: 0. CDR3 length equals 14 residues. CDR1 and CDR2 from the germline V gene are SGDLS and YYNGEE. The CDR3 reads CASSGTSGTDTQYF. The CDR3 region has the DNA TGTGCCAGCAGCGGGACTAGCGGCACAGATACGCAGTATTTT.

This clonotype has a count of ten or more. The CDR3 DNA sequence: TGCAGTGTTAATGAGGACGGGACAGATACGCAGTATTTT. This sequence encodes CSVNEDGTDTQYF. The chain combines TRBV20-1 with TRBJ2-3; D is unclear. CDR1 and CDR2 (germline): DFQATT, SNEGSKA (reference sequence). CDR3 length equals 13 residues. V was cut by 7 bases and J by 3 bases, with 14 bases left in between.

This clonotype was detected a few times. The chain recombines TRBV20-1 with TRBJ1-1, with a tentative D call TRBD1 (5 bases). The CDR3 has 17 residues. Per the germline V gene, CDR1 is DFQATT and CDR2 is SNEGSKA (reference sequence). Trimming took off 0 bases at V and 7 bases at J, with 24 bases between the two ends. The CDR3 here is CSARDLRRGPMGSEAFF. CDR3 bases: TGCAGTGCTAGAGATCTTCGGAGGGGACCCATGGGGAGTGAAGCTTTCTTT.

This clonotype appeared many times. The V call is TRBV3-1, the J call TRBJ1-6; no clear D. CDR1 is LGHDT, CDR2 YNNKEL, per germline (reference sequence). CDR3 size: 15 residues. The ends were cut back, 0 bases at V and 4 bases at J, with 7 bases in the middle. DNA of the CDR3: TGTGCCAGCAGCCAAGATACCCAATATAATTCACCCCTCCACTTT. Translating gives CASSQDTQYNSPLHF.

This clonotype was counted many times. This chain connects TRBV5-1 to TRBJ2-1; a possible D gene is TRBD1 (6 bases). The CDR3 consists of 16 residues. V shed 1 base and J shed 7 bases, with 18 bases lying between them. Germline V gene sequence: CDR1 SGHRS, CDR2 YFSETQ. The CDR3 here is CASSLHQGISANEQFF. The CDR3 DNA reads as TGCGCCAGCAGCTTGCATCAGGGGATATCGGCGAATGAGCAGTTCTTC.

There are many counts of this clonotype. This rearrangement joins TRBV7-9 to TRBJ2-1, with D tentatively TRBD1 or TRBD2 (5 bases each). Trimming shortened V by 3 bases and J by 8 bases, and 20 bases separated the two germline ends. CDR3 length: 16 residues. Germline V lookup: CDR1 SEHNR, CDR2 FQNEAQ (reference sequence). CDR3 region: CASSFALSGPRDEQFF. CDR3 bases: TGTGCCAGCAGCTTTGCTTTGAGCGGACCCAGGGATGAGCAGTTCTTC. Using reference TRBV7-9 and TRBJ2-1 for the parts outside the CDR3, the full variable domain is DTGVSQNPRHKITKRGQNVTFRCDPISEHNRLYWYRQTLGQGPEFLTYFQNEAQLEKSRLLSDRFSAERPKGSFSTLEIQRTEQGDSAMYLCASSFALSGPRDEQFFGPGTRLTVL.

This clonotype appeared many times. The CDR3 sequence is CASSEGGTQYF. CDR3 DNA sequence: TGTGCCAGCAGTGAAGGGGGAACGCAGTATTTT. V usage is TRBV6-1 and J usage is TRBJ2-3; D is uncertain. The V and J ends lost 1 base and 9 bases respectively, with 5 bases between them. The CDR3 loop spans 11 amino acids. CDR1 and CDR2 from the germline V gene are MNHNS and SASEGT.

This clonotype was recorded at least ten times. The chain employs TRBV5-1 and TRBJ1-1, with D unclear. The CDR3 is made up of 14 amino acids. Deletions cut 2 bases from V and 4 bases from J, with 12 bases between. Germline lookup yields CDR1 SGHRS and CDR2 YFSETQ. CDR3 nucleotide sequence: TGCGCCAGCAGCTTCGTTACGTCGGGCACTGAAGCTTTCTTT. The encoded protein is CASSFVTSGTEAFF.

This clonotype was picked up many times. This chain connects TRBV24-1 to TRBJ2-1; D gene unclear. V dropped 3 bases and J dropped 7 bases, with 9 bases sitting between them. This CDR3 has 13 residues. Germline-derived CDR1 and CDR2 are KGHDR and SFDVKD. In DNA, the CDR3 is TGTGCCACCAGTGATCCGGGCCCTAATGAGCAGTTCTTC. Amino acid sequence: CATSDPGPNEQFF.

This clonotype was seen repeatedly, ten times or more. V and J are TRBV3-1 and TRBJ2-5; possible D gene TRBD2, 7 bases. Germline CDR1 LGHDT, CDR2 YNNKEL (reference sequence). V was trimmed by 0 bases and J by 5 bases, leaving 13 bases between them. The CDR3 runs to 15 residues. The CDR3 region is CASSQDEGGGETQYF. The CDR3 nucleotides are TGTGCCAGCAGCCAAGATGAAGGGGGAGGGGAGACCCAGTACTTC.

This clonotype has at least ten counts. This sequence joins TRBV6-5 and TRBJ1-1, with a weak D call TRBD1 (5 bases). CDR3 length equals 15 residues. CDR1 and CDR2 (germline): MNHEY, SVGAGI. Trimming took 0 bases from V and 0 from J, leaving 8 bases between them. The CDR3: CASSYSQALNTEAFF. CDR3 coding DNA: TGTGCCAGCAGTTACTCACAGGCCTTGAACACTGAAGCTTTCTTT.

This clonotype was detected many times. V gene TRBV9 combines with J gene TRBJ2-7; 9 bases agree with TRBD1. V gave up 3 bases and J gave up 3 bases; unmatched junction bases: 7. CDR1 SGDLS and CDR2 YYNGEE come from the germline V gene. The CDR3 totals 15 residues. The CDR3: CASSEGGTGYYEQYF. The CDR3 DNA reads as TGTGCCAGCAGCGAGGGCGGGACAGGGTACTACGAGCAGTACTTC.

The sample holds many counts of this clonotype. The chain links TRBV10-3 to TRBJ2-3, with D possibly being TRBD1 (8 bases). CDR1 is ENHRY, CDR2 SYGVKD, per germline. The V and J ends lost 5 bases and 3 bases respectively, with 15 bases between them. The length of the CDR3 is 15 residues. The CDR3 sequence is CAISLGQGGTDTQYF. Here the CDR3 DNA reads TGTGCCATCAGTCTCGGACAGGGAGGGACAGATACGCAGTATTTT.

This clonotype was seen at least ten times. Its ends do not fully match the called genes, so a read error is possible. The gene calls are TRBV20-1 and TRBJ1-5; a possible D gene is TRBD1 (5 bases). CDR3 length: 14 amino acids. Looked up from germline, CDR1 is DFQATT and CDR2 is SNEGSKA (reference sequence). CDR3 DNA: TGCAGTGCCCTCTTGGGGCAGCCCAATCAGCCCCAGAATTTT. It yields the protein CSALLGQPNQPQNF.

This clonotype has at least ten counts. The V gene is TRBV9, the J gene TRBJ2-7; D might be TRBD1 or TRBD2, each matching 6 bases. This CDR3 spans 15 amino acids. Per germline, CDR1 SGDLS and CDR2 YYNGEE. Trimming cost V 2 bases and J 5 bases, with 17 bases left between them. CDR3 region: CASSVSRGTQDEQYF. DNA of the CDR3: TGTGCCAGCAGCGTCTCACGCGGGACACAAGACGAGCAGTACTTC.